This T cell receptor (beta chain) was sequenced for a study of T cells after yellow fever vaccination. The V and J ends lost 3 bases and 2 bases, in that order; junction bases with no gene match: 6. The CDR3 consists of 14 residues. Looked up from germline, CDR1 is DFQATT and CDR2 is SNEGSKA (reference sequence). The table lists this clonotype with a few counts. The antigen remains undetermined. 5'RACE template switching generated TCR cDNA, adding a universal primer site and UMIs. TCRdb passed the 5' RACE reads through MiXCR, listing each CDR3 protein once. The data show 450,000 to 650,000 distinct CDR3 sequences, 13% seen once. General study points: There was a possibility that FACS-sorted repertoires contained abundant clonotypes contaminating from the bulk population. Subsequent to the booster, the majority of primary-vaccination clones reappeared (around 96% CD4, roughly 90% CD8). Secondary responses were weaker yet peaked faster, day 5 versus 15.

V gene TRBV20-1 combines with J gene TRBJ2-5; 7 nucleotides match TRBD1. Here the sequenced sample was PBMCs, taken on the day of the yellow fever booster vaccination. The sequence was collected from a man aged 25 to 45 who received the YFV17D yellow fever vaccine. CDR3: CSASTGTAQETQYF. The CDR3, as DNA: TGCAGTGCTAGTACCGGGACAGCTCAAGAGACCCAGTACTTC.